This TCR beta chain stems from a study of T-cell memory formation after mild COVID-19. This clonotype has only a few counts. What it recognizes is unknown. General study findings and limits: There were some responding clones in pre-infection memory, which suggested that cross-reactive memory had joined.

Trimming removed 5 bases from V and 3 bases from J; junction bases left unmatched: 9. The CDR3 covers 15 residues. Germline CDR1 SGHAT, CDR2 FQNNGV. TCRdb recomputed calls from the 5' RACE reads with MiXCR, one row per CDR3 protein. The sample contains 470,000 or so distinct CDR3 sequences, about 19% of which appear only once. Sequenced sample: PBMCs or a T cell subset sorted from them (not recorded which). This chain joins TRBV11-2 and TRBJ2-7; TRBD1 aligns across 8 bases. This TCR derives from an adult woman who had mild COVID-19 (a few samples of this study predate the infection). Cell type and time point are not known. The CDR3 DNA is TGTGCCAGCAGCAGTTTCCGGGACAGGAGCTACGAGCAGTACTTC. Its translation: CASSSFRDRSYEQYF.